This TCR beta chain was documented in a study of control samples from healthy donors and cancer patients. Trimming took 1 base from V and 1 from J; bases not matched to a gene: 3. The CDR3 has 15 residues. Germline V gives CDR1 SGHNT, CDR2 YENEEA. Sequencing was performed with immunoSEQ multiplex PCR; in TCRdb, only in-frame clones are kept and a portion is missing. This table has more than 100,000 clones, around 93% appearing once. Sequenced input: blood. The chain uses TRBV11-3 and TRBJ1-1; 7 bases are a match to TRBD1. This clonotype originated in a man younger than 30 in good health. CDR3 in amino acids: CASSLGQGENTEAFF. CDR3 sequence (DNA): TGTGCCAGCAGCTTAGGGCAGGGGGAGAACACTGAAGCTTTCTTT. The whole variable domain, remainder taken from reference TRBV11-3 and TRBJ1-1, is EAGVVQSPRYKIIEKKQPVAFWCNPISGHNTLYWYLQNLGQGPELLIRYENEEAVDDSQLPKDRFSAERLKGVDSTLKIQPAELGDSAVYLCASSLGQGENTEAFFGQGTRLTVV.